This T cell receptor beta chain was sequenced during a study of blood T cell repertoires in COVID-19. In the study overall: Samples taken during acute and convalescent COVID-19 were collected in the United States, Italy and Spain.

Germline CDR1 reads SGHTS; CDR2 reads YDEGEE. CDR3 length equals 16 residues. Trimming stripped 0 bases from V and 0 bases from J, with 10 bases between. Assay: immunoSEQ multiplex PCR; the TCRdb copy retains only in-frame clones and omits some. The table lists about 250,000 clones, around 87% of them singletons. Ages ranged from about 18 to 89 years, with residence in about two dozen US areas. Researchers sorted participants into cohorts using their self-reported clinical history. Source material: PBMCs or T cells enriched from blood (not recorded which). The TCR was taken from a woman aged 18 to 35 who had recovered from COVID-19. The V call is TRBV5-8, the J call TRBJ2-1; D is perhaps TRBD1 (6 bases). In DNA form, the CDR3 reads TGTGCCAGCAGCTTGGGGACAGTAATCTCCTACAATGAGCAGTTCTTC. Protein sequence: CASSLGTVISYNEQFF.